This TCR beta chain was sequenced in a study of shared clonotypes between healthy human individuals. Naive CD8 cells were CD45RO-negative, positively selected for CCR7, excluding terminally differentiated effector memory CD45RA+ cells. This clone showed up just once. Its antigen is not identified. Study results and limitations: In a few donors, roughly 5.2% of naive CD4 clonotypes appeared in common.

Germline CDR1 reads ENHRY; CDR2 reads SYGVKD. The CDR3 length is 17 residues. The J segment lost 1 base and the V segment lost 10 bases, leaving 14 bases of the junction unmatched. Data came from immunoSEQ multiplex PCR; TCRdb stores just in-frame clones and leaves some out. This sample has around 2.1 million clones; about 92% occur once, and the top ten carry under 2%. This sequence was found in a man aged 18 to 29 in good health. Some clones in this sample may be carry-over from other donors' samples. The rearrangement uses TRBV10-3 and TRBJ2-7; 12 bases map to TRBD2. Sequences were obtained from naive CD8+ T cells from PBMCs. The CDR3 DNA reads TGTGCCACCCGGGGGAGACTAGCGGGAGCATCGTCCTACGAGCAGTACTTC. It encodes CATRGRLAGASSYEQYF.